These 5 T cell receptor beta chains share one sample of origin, sequenced in a study of identical twins. MiXCR was run by TCRdb on the 5' RACE reads, yielding one entry per CDR3 protein. This sample yields 200,000 to 250,000 distinct CDR3 sequences, of which 6.5% to 9% are seen a single time; more than 5% belongs to the top ten. In addition, the sample was reused for a study of yellow fever vaccine responses in identical twins.

The sequenced material came from CD8+ T cells sorted from blood. The origin of the receptors is a woman aged 18-35 years in good health.

The chain joins TRBV7-6 to TRBJ2-3, with TRBD2 matching 10 bases. Germline V gene data show CDR1 as SGHVS and CDR2 as FNYEAQ. The CDR3 consists of 16 residues. The trim removed 4 bases at V and 4 bases at J, leaving 8 bases unmatched. Here the CDR3 reads CASSSLLAGGADTQYF. Written as DNA, the CDR3 is TGTGCCAGCAGCTCCCTATTAGCGGGAGGTGCAGATACGCAGTATTTT.

Many counts were recorded for this clonotype. The chain couples TRBV12-3 or TRBV12-4 to TRBJ1-1; D is uncertain. The ends were cut back, 6 bases at V and 4 bases at J, with 15 bases in the middle. CDR3 size: 14 residues. The CDR3 DNA reads TGTGCCAGCAGCGGACTAAGATCGGGCACTGAAGCTTTCTTT. This translates into CASSGLRSGTEAFF.

This clonotype was recorded at least ten times. The V gene is TRBV15, the J gene TRBJ1-1, with D possibly matching TRBD1 (6 bases). The germline gives CDR1 LNHNV, CDR2 YYDKDF (reference sequence). The CDR3 loop spans 15 amino acids. Trimming left V 4 bases short and J 1 base short, with 13 bases between. CDR3 region: CATSINRAGNTEAFF. The CDR3, as DNA: TGTGCCACCAGCATAAACAGGGCCGGGAACACTGAAGCTTTCTTT.

The table lists this clonotype with many counts. CDR3 coding DNA: TGTGCCAGCAGTGACGCCCTCCAGGGACCCTACGAGCAGTACTTC. Translating it yields CASSDALQGPYEQYF. The rearrangement links TRBV25-1 to TRBJ2-7; D may correspond to TRBD1 or TRBD2 (5 bases each). The ends were cut back, 3 bases at V and 2 bases at J, with 14 bases in the middle. CDR3 length equals 15 residues. In germline, CDR1 is MGHDK, CDR2 SYGVNS.

This clonotype has just a few counts. The chain couples TRBV13 to TRBJ2-5, with TRBD1 matching over 7 bases. The germline V gene encodes CDR1 PRHDT and CDR2 FYEKMQ (reference sequence). Germline trimming cut 4 bases from V and 5 bases from J; bases unmatched to any gene: 13. There are 16 residues in the CDR3. The CDR3 is CASSSPSAGGSETQYF. CDR3 DNA sequence: TGTGCCAGCAGCTCCCCTTCGGCAGGGGGAAGTGAGACCCAGTACTTC.